The 6 T cell receptor beta chains listed next were all sequenced from one sample in a study of technical replicates of blood from a few donors. TCRdb's copy holds only in-frame clones and misses some; the assay was immunoSEQ multiplex PCR. The sample records roughly 80,000 clones, about 94% being singletons. Sequencing was performed on T cells isolated from PBMCs. The receptors were gathered from a human donor in good health.

The chain is built from TRBV4-2 and TRBJ2-7; perhaps TRBD1 as D (6 bases). Trimming left V 0 bases short and J 2 bases short, with 11 bases between. Germline loops: CDR1 LGHNA, CDR2 YNFKEQ. The CDR3 sequence is 15 residues long. The CDR3 bases are TGTGCCAGCAGCCAAGATAAGGACAGCCCCTACGAGCAGTACTTC. This gives the protein CASSQDKDSPYEQYF.

V usage is TRBV29-1 and J usage is TRBJ2-1, with 9 nucleotides matching TRBD2. Trimming took 3 bases from V and 6 from J; bases not matched to a gene: 3. CDR1 is SQVTM, CDR2 ANQGSEA, per germline. There are 13 residues in the CDR3. The CDR3 reads CSVEGTSSNEQFF. In DNA, the CDR3 is TGCAGCGTTGAGGGGACTAGCTCCAATGAGCAGTTCTTC.

The rearrangement uses TRBV19 and TRBJ1-5; D remains ambiguous. Germline loops: CDR1 LNHDA, CDR2 SQIVND (reference sequence). CDR3 length: 14 residues. Trimming left V 4 bases short and J 6 bases short, with 13 bases between. The CDR3 nucleotides read TGTGCCAGTAGTACGCACGGGTTCGGTCAGCCCCAGCATTTT. Amino acids: CASSTHGFGQPQHF.

This clone occurred a few times. V gene TRBV5-1 combines with J gene TRBJ1-1, with 8 bases matching TRBD1. V was clipped by 0 bases and J by 8 bases; unmatched bases: 0. CDR3 length equals 12 residues. Germline CDR1 and CDR2: SGHRS and YFSETQ. The CDR3 loop is CASSLGTGEAFF. The DNA for the CDR3 is TGCGCCAGCAGCTTGGGGACAGGGGAAGCTTTCTTT. The full variable domain, its missing parts supplied by reference TRBV5-1 and TRBJ1-1, is KAGVTQTPRYLIKTRGQQVTLSCSPISGHRSVSWYQQTPGQGLQFLFEYFSETQRNKGNFPGRFSGRQFSNSRSEMNVSTLELGDSALYLCASSLGTGEAFFGQGTRLTVV.

The rearrangement links TRBV6-1 to TRBJ2-3, with D possibly TRBD2 on 6 matching bases. V shed 3 bases and J shed 4 bases, with 11 bases lying between them. Per the germline V gene, CDR1 is MNHNS and CDR2 is SASEGT. The CDR3 spans 14 residues. In DNA form, the CDR3 reads TGTGCCAGCAGTGACCTAGGAGGGCCAGATACGCAGTATTTT. This codes for CASSDLGGPDTQYF.

This clone was observed a single time. The chain has TRBV5-1 and TRBJ2-7, with TRBD1 as a possible D gene (5 bases). The CDR3 has 14 residues. Germline CDR1 is SGHRS and CDR2 is YFSETQ. V shed 3 bases and J shed 6 bases, with 16 bases lying between them. For the CDR3, the DNA is TGCGCCAGCAGCTCCTACCTCAGGGCCCCCGAGCAGTACTTC. It specifies CASSSYLRAPEQYF.